The 8 T cell receptor beta chains listed next were all sequenced from one sample in a study of blood T cell repertoires in COVID-19. Assay: immunoSEQ multiplex PCR; the TCRdb copy retains only in-frame clones and omits some. Altogether some 200,000 clones are present, about 82% being singletons, with the ten largest covering under 2.5%. Sequenced sample: peripheral blood. These receptors all come from a woman aged 70-85 years with COVID-19, enrolled during active disease.

The chain links TRBV2 to TRBJ1-1; 7 bases align to TRBD1. This CDR3 comprises 14 residues. With 8 bases clipped from V and 0 bases from J, the junction kept 6 bases outside the gene matches. Looked up from germline, CDR1 is SNHLY and CDR2 is FYNNEI. The DNA for the CDR3 is TGTGCCAGCTCAAGTCAGGGGGTGAACACTGAAGCTTTCTTT. Translation gives CASSSQGVNTEAFF.

The chain carries TRBV7-8 and TRBJ2-2; 10 bases align to TRBD1. V lost 1 base and J lost 3; bases outside the gene matches: 5. Germline values: CDR1 SGHVS, CDR2 FQNEAQ. The CDR3 spans 17 residues. CDR3 region: CASSLDDRGRYTGELFF. DNA of the CDR3: TGTGCCAGCAGCTTAGACGACAGGGGGCGATACACCGGGGAGCTGTTTTTT.

V and J are TRBV11-3 and TRBJ2-1, with 7 bases that match TRBD1. CDR3 length: 16 residues. Germline V gives CDR1 SGHNT, CDR2 YENEEA. V gave up 0 bases and J gave up 4 bases; unmatched junction bases: 6. The CDR3 reads CASSLDGTEIYNEQFF. CDR3 in DNA: TGTGCCAGCAGCTTAGATGGGACAGAGATTTACAATGAGCAGTTCTTC.

V and J are TRBV9 and TRBJ2-5; D may be TRBD1 or TRBD2 (5 bases each). The J call is uncertain, as TRBJ2-7 better fits the DNA end. The CDR3 loop spans 16 amino acids. The germline CDR1 and CDR2 sequences are SGDLS and YYNGEE. CDR3 DNA sequence: TGTGCCAGCAGCCCCCCAACCGGGACCCCGGGACACGAGCAGTACTTC. Amino acids: CASSPPTGTPGHEQYF.

The rearrangement uses TRBV7-9 and TRBJ1-6; 9 bases align to TRBD1. The trim removed 4 bases at V and 9 bases at J, leaving 10 bases unmatched. The CDR3 is 16 residues long. Per the germline V gene, CDR1 is SEHNR and CDR2 is FQNEAQ (reference sequence). The CDR3 DNA is TGTGCCAGCAGCTCCCACTCCGGGACAGGGAGTTCACCCCTCCACTTT. This translates into CASSSHSGTGSSPLHF.

CDR3 nucleotides: TGTGCCAGCAGTCCGGGGACAGGGGGTCGTTCACCCCTCCACTTT. Translating gives CASSPGTGGRSPLHF. The chain is built from TRBV27 and TRBJ1-6; the match to TRBD1 covers 11 bases. CDR1 and CDR2 (germline): MNHEY, SMNVEV (reference sequence). V was pared by 5 bases and J by 9 bases, with 6 bases of the junction left unmatched. This CDR3 comprises 15 residues.

The chain joins TRBV4-1 to TRBJ2-7; 7 bases are a match to TRBD2. Germline V gene sequence: CDR1 MGHRA, CDR2 YSYEKL. There are 13 residues in the CDR3. V gave up 3 bases and J gave up 2 bases; unmatched junction bases: 1. The chain's CDR3 is CASSQGGTYEQYF. The CDR3 DNA reads TGCGCCAGCAGCCAGGGGGGGACCTACGAGCAGTACTTC.

The chain joins TRBV5-1 to TRBJ1-1; a weak D match, TRBD1 (5 bases). Germline V gene sequence: CDR1 SGHRS, CDR2 YFSETQ. Deletions cut 5 bases from V and 8 bases from J, with 10 bases between. CDR3 length equals 11 residues. The CDR3 region is CASSSDREAFF. CDR3 nucleotides: TGCGCCAGCAGTTCCGACAGAGAAGCTTTCTTT.